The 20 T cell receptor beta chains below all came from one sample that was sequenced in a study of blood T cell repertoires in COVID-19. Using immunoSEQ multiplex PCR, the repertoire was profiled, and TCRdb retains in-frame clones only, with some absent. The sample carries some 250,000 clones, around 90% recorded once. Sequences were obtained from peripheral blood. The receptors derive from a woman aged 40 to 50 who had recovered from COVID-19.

The CDR3, as DNA: TGTGCCAGCAGCTCGGGACTAGTGGGCAATGAGCAGTTCTTC. This sequence encodes CASSSGLVGNEQFF. The rearrangement joins TRBV7-3 to TRBJ2-1; 8 bases fit TRBD2. In germline, CDR1 is SGHTA, CDR2 FQGTGA. The CDR3 runs 14 residues. Germline trimming cut 4 bases from V and 6 bases from J; bases unmatched to any gene: 5.

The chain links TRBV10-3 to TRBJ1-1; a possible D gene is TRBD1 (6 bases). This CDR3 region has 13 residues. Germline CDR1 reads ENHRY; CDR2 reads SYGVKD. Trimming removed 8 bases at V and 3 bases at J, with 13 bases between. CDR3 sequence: CAIGGGPDTEAFF. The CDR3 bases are TGTGCCATCGGCGGGGGGCCGGACACTGAAGCTTTCTTT.

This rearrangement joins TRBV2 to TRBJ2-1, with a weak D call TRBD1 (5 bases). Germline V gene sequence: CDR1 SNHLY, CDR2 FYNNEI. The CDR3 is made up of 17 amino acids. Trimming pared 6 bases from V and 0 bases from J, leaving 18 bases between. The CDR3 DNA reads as TGTGCCAGCAGCCCCAGCCGACAGACCCGCTCCTACAATGAGCAGTTCTTC. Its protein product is CASSPSRQTRSYNEQFF.

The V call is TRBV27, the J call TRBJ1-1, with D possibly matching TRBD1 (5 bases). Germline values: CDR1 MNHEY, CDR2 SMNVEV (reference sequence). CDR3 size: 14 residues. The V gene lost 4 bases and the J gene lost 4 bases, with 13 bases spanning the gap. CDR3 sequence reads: CASSYQGFGTEAFF. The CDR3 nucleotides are TGTGCCAGCAGTTACCAGGGTTTTGGCACTGAAGCTTTCTTT.

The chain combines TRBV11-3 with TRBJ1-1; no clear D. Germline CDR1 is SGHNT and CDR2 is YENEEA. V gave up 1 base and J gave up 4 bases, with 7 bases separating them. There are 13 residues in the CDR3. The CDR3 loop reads CASSLGQFTEAFF. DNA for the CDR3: TGTGCCAGCAGCTTAGGGCAGTTCACTGAAGCTTTCTTT.

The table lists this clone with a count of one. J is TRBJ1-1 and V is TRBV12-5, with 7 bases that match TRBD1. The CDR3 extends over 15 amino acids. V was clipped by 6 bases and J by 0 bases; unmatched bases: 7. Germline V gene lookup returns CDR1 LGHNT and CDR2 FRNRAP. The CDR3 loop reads CASGPGQLMNTEAFF. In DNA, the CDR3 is TGTGCTAGTGGGCCGGGACAGCTCATGAACACTGAAGCTTTCTTT.

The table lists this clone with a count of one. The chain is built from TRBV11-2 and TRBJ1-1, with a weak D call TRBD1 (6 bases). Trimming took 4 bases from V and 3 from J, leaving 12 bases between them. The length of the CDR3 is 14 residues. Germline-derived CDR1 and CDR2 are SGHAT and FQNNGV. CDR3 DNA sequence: TGTGCCAGCAGCTCCGGACAGACATACACTGAAGCTTTCTTT. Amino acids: CASSSGQTYTEAFF.

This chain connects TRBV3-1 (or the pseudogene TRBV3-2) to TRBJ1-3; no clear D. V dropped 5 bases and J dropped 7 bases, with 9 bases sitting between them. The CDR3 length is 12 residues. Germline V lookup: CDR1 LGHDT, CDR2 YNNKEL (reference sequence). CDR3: CASSSGWNTIYF. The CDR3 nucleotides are TGTGCCAGCAGCTCCGGTTGGAACACCATATATTTT.

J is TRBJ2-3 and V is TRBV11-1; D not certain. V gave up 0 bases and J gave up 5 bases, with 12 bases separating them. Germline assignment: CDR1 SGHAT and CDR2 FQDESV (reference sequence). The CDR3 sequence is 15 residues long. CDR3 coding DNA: TGTGCCAGCAGCTTAGCACCGGCGGCCGGAGATACGCAGTATTTT. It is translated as CASSLAPAAGDTQYF.

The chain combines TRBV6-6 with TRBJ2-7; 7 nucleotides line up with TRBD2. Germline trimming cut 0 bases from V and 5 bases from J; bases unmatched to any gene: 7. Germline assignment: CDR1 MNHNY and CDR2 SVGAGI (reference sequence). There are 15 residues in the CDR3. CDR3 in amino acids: CASSYSAGALHEQYF. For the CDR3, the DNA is TGTGCCAGCAGTTACTCCGCGGGAGCGCTCCACGAGCAGTACTTC.

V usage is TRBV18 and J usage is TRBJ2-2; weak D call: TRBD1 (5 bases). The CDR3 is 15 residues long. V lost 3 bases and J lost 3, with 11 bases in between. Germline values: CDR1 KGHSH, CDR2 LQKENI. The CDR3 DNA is TGTGCCAGCTCACCGCAAGGGGCGGACACCGGGGAGCTGTTTTTT. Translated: CASSPQGADTGELFF.

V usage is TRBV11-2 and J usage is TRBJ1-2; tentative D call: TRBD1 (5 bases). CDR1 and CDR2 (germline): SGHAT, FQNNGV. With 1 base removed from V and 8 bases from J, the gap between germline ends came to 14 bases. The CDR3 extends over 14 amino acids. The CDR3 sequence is CASSLGVGRGGYTF. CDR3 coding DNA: TGTGCCAGCAGCTTAGGGGTTGGGAGGGGCGGCTACACCTTC.

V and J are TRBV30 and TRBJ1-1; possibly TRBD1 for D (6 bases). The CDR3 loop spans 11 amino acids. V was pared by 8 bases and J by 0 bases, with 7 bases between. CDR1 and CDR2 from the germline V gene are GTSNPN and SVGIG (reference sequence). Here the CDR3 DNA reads TGTGCCCAGGGGATGAACACTGAAGCTTTCTTT. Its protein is CAQGMNTEAFF.

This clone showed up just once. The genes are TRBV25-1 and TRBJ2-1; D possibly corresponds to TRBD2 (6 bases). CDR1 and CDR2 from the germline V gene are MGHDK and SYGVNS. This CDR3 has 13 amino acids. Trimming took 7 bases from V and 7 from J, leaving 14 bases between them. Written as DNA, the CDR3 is TGTGCCAGCACCCCCCACCGGGGGAATGAGCAGTTCTTC. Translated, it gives CASTPHRGNEQFF.

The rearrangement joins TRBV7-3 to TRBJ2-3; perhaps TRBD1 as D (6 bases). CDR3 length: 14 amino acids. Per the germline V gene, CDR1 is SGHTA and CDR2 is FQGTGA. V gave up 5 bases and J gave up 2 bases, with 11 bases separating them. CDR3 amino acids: CASSQDRNTDTQYF. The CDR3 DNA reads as TGTGCCAGCAGCCAGGACAGAAACACAGATACGCAGTATTTT.

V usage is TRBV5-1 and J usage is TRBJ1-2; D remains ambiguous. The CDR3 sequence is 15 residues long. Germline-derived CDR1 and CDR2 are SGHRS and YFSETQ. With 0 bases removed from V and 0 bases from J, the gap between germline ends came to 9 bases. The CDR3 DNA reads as TGCGCCAGCAGCTTGGTAGCGGGGACTAACTATGGCTACACCTTC. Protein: CASSLVAGTNYGYTF.

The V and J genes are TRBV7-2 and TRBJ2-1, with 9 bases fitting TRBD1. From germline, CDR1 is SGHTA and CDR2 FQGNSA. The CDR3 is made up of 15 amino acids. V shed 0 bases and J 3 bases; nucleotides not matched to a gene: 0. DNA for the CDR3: TGTGCCAGCAGCTTAGCGGGACAGGGCTACAATGAGCAGTTCTTC. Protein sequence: CASSLAGQGYNEQFF.

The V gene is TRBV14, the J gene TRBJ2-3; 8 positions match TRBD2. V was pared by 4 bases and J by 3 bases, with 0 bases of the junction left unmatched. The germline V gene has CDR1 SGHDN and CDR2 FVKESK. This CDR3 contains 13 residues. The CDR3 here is CASSLAGTDTQYF. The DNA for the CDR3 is TGTGCCAGCAGCCTAGCGGGAACAGATACGCAGTATTTT. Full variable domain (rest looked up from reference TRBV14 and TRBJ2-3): EAGVTQFPSHSVIEKGQTVTLRCDPISGHDNLYWYRRVMGKEIKFLLHFVKESKQDESGMPNNRFLAERTGGTYSTLKVQPAELEDSGVYFCASSLAGTDTQYFGPGTRLTVL.

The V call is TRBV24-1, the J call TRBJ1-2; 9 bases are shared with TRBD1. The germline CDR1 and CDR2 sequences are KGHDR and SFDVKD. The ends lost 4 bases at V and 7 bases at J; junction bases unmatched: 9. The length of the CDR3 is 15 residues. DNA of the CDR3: TGTGCCACCAGTGACCCCACAGGGGGCAGGGGTGGCTACACCTTC. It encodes CATSDPTGGRGGYTF.

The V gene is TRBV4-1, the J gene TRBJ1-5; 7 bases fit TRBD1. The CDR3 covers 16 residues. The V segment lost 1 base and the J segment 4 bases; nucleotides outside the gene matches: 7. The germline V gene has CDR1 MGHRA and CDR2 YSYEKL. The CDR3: CASSQAPGTVNQPQHF. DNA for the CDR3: TGCGCCAGCAGCCAAGCCCCTGGGACAGTTAATCAGCCCCAGCATTTT.